This T cell receptor beta chain was captured in a study of response to subunit inactivated influenza vaccine. At least ten counts were recorded for this clonotype. Unmatched junction bases numbered 2, after V lost 3 bases and J lost 4 bases. The CDR3 is made up of 13 amino acids. In germline, CDR1 is MDHEN, CDR2 SYDVKM. TCRdb analysed the RT-PCR reads with MiXCR anew, one entry per CDR3 protein. The sample has hundreds of thousands of distinct CDR3 sequences; around 14% are singletons. The sequencing used PBMCs from blood, collected 11 to 12 days after vaccination. J is TRBJ1-2 and V is TRBV28, with 7 nucleotides matching TRBD1. This clonotype was obtained from a man aged 50-59 years who received an inactivated influenza vaccine. Written as DNA, the CDR3 is TGTGCCAGCAGTTTCCAGGGGGGCTATGGCTACACCTTC. Amino acid sequence: CASSFQGGYGYTF.